A single sample is the source of the 18 T cell receptor beta chains below, sequenced in a study of CD8 T cells in ankylosing spondylitis. TCRdb re-called the 5' RACE reads with MiXCR, one entry per CDR3 protein. The sample shows roughly 90,000 distinct CDR3 sequences, roughly 8.3% of them seen only once. The sample taken for sequencing was blood, either unsorted or a sorted T cell fraction (not recorded which). These receptors all stem from a male donor with ankylosing spondylitis or in good health (not recorded which).

There are many counts of this clonotype. The rearrangement joins TRBV7-3 to TRBJ1-2; 7 nucleotides agree with TRBD1. CDR3 length equals 16 residues. The V segment lost 6 bases and the J segment 7 bases; nucleotides outside the gene matches: 17. In germline, CDR1 is SGHTA, CDR2 FQGTGA. Here the CDR3 reads CASRFRRGGGVRGYTF. The CDR3 coding sequence is TGTGCCAGCAGATTCCGTAGGGGAGGGGGCGTCCGTGGCTACACCTTC.

This clonotype has just a few counts. The V and J genes are TRBV2 and TRBJ1-1, with TRBD1 identical over 8 bases. V lost 4 bases, J lost 4 bases, and 5 bases stayed unmatched. The CDR3 is made up of 14 amino acids. The germline V gene encodes CDR1 SNHLY and CDR2 FYNNEI. DNA for the CDR3: TGTGCCAGCAGTGGGGCAGGGGGCTTCACTGAAGCTTTCTTT. It encodes CASSGAGGFTEAFF.

This clonotype occurred once. A much larger clone sits a single nucleotide away, making a read error possible. The chain is built from TRBV12-3 or TRBV12-4 and TRBJ1-2, with D uncertain. There are 11 residues in the CDR3. The CDR3 sequence: CASSLQNGHTF. DNA of the CDR3: TGTGCCAGCAGTTTACAGAATGGCCACACCTTC.

This clonotype was recorded a few times. V and J are TRBV11-1 and TRBJ2-5, with D possibly TRBD1 on 6 matching bases. This CDR3 has 17 residues. Trimming stripped 4 bases from V and 0 bases from J, with 18 bases between. Germline V gene data show CDR1 as SGHAT and CDR2 as FQDESV (reference sequence). CDR3 region: CASSYLPGHLYQETQYF. The CDR3, as DNA: TGTGCCAGCAGCTATCTTCCGGGACACCTCTACCAAGAGACCCAGTACTTC.

The sample holds a few counts of this clonotype. The V call is TRBV29-1, the J call TRBJ2-3, with 11 bases fitting TRBD2. The CDR3 covers 14 residues. CDR1 and CDR2 from the germline V gene are SQVTM and ANQGSEA. The trim removed 3 bases at V and 1 base at J, leaving 0 bases unmatched. The CDR3 DNA reads as TGCAGCGTTGAGACTAGCGGGGGCACAGATACGCAGTATTTT. Translated: CSVETSGGTDTQYF.

This clonotype was counted at least ten times. The J gene is TRBJ2-7, the V gene TRBV10-3, with a possible D match to TRBD2 (6 bases). This CDR3 comprises 19 residues. The germline V and J ends were trimmed by 4 bases and 2 bases, with 27 bases remaining between them. Looked up from germline, CDR1 is ENHRY and CDR2 is SYGVKD. CDR3 sequence reads: CAISGEGSTPLGGPYEQYF. The CDR3 DNA reads as TGTGCCATCAGTGGCGAGGGCTCCACACCCCTTGGAGGGCCCTACGAGCAGTACTTC.

This clonotype came up many times. This chain joins TRBV9 and TRBJ2-5; D unclear. CDR1 and CDR2 (germline): SGDLS, YYNGEE. The CDR3 is 14 residues long. V lost 0 bases and J 5 bases, leaving 11 bases between the germline ends. CDR3 bases: TGTGCCAGCAGCGTAGGTGTCCGGACGGAGACCCAGTACTTC. Protein: CASSVGVRTETQYF.

Ten or more counts support this clonotype. This chain joins TRBV29-1 and TRBJ1-1, with TRBD1 as a possible D gene (5 bases). Germline V gene lookup returns CDR1 SQVTM and CDR2 ANQGSEA. Trimming removed 6 bases at V and 5 bases at J, with 28 bases between. The CDR3 covers 17 residues. CDR3 in DNA: TGCAGCGTCCAATCCCATTTATCGGGACCGCGTATTACTGAAGCTTTCTTT. Encoded protein: CSVQSHLSGPRITEAFF.

This clonotype showed up many times. The rearrangement joins TRBV24-1 to TRBJ2-5; D tentatively reads TRBD1 or TRBD2 (5 bases each). Trimming took off 3 bases at V and 1 base at J, with 11 bases between the two ends. CDR3 size: 15 residues. Germline CDR1 and CDR2: KGHDR and SFDVKD. In DNA, the CDR3 is TGTGCCACCAGTGATGCTCGAGGGACCCAAGAGACCCAGTACTTC. It specifies CATSDARGTQETQYF.

This clonotype has only a few counts. It may be a read error: a sequence one base away is much more abundant. The chain is built from TRBV27 and TRBJ2-7; D is perhaps TRBD2 (5 bases). There are 12 residues in the CDR3. CDR1 and CDR2 from the germline V gene are MNHEY and SMNVEV (reference sequence). The DNA for the CDR3 is TGTGCCAGCCTTTCCGCGGGCTACGGGCAGTACTTC. This translates into CASLSAGYGQYF.

In its sample, this clonotype was seen many times. This chain links TRBV14 with TRBJ1-6; D gene unclear. Germline V gene lookup returns CDR1 SGHDN and CDR2 FVKESK. Trimming took 1 base from V and 7 from J, leaving 11 bases between them. The CDR3 is made up of 15 amino acids. The CDR3 DNA sequence: TGTGCCAGCAGCCAAGCGACGGTGAGAAATTCACCCCTCCACTTT. This translates into CASSQATVRNSPLHF.

The chain couples TRBV19 to TRBJ2-2, with D tentatively TRBD2 (6 bases). The CDR3 has 14 amino acids. V lost 11 bases, J lost 5 bases, and 18 bases lay in between. Germline V lookup: CDR1 LNHDA, CDR2 SQIVND (reference sequence). CDR3 amino acids: CAAARLEKTGELFF. The CDR3 DNA reads as TGTGCCGCCGCCAGACTAGAAAAGACCGGGGAGCTGTTTTTT.

This clonotype occurred a few times. The chain combines TRBV7-2 with TRBJ2-1, with no clear D. V was shortened by 7 bases and J by 8 bases, with 12 bases between the two germline ends. The CDR3 covers 12 residues. The V gene's germline CDR1 is SGHTA and CDR2 FQGNSA. The CDR3 DNA reads as TGTGCCAGCACCCGTTTCGGGTATGAGCAGTTCTTC. The encoded protein is CASTRFGYEQFF.

V gene TRBV7-9 combines with J gene TRBJ1-4; D unclear. Trimming left V 1 base short and J 1 base short, with 7 bases between. Germline V gene sequence: CDR1 SEHNR, CDR2 FQNEAQ (reference sequence). The CDR3 has 15 residues. The CDR3 sequence: CASSLGEGTNEKLFF. The CDR3 DNA sequence: TGTGCCAGCAGCTTAGGCGAGGGAACTAATGAAAAACTGTTTTTT.

This clonotype was detected many times. The rearrangement links TRBV27 to TRBJ1-4, with unresolved D. The CDR3 covers 14 residues. The V gene lost 2 bases and the J gene lost 8 bases, with 12 bases spanning the gap. Germline CDR1 reads MNHEY; CDR2 reads SMNVEV (reference sequence). The CDR3 coding sequence is TGTGCCAGCAGTTTACCCCGGAATGGGGAAAAACTGTTTTTT. It specifies CASSLPRNGEKLFF.

The chain combines TRBV29-1 with TRBJ2-3; the match to TRBD2 covers 9 bases. This CDR3 has 14 amino acids. Germline lookup yields CDR1 SQVTM and CDR2 ANQGSEA. The V gene end was trimmed by 6 bases and the J gene end by 6 bases; junction bases not matched to a gene: 10. This CDR3 is CSVPSGDPLDTQYF. The CDR3 nucleotides read TGCAGCGTACCTAGCGGGGACCCTTTGGATACGCAGTATTTT.

This clonotype was counted ten times or more. The chain combines TRBV10-2 with TRBJ1-1; no reliable D call. V dropped 6 bases and J dropped 1 base, with 9 bases sitting between them. The CDR3 extends over 13 amino acids. Germline CDR1 is WSHSY and CDR2 is SAAADI. CDR3 amino acids: CASSPPGNTEAFF. Written as DNA, the CDR3 is TGCGCCAGCAGCCCCCCAGGGAACACTGAAGCTTTCTTT.

V gene TRBV3-1 combines with J gene TRBJ2-7; D might be TRBD2 (7 bases). The CDR3 covers 16 residues. Trimming took 1 base from V and 3 from J, leaving 16 bases between them. Per germline, CDR1 LGHDT and CDR2 YNNKEL (reference sequence). In DNA, the CDR3 is TGTGCCAGCAGCCAAGGTTGGGGGGGGGCGGGCTACGAGCAGTACTTC. Protein sequence: CASSQGWGGAGYEQYF.